The T cell receptor beta chain described here comes from a study of OX40 agonist ivuxolimab in advanced cancers. Overall study context: Subjects had a mean age of roughly 60 years, with a range of about 20 to 85; just over 80% were male.

Here immunoSEQ multiplex PCR was the method, and the copy in TCRdb shows in-frame clones only, minus some. Of tens of thousands of clones listed, about 91% are singletons. The ends were cut back, 6 bases at V and 2 bases at J, with 20 bases in the middle. The CDR3 runs 16 residues. The V gene's germline CDR1 is MNHEY and CDR2 SMNVEV (reference sequence). The sample was CD4+ or CD8+ T cells sorted from blood, taken in a trial of the OX40 agonist ivuxolimab. The V and J genes are TRBV27 and TRBJ2-7; TRBD2 might be the D (7 bases). The clonotype was recovered from an adult with an advanced solid tumor such as melanoma, head and neck, liver or kidney cancer. The CDR3 DNA follows: TGTGCCAGCAGCCCCAAACCGGGGGGCGGGACCTACGAGCAGTACTTC. Amino acid sequence: CASSPKPGGGTYEQYF.